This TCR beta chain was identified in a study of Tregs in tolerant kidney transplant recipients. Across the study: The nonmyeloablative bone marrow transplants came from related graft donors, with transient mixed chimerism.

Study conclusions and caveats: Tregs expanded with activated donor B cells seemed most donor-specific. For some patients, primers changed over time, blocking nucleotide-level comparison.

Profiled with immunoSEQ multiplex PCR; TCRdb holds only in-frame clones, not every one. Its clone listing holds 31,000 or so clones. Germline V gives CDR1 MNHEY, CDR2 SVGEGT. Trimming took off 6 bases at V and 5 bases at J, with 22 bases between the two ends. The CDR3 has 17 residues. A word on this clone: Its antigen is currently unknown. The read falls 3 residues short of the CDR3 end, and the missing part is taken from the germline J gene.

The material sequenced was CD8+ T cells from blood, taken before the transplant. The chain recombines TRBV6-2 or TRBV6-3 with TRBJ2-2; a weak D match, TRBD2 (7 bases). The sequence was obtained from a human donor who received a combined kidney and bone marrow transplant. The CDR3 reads CASRESGGLDVTGELFF. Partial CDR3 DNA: TGTGCCAGCAGAGAGTCGGGGGGCCTTGATGTAACCGGGGAG.